This T cell receptor (beta chain) was sequenced in a study of TIL therapy for anti-PD-1-resistant metastatic lung cancer. The overall study: Half of patients were current or former smokers. Study-wide findings and caveats: Treatment-naive, never-smoker and oncogene-addicted patients were overrepresented in this highly selected cohort. Compared with baseline intratumoral T cells, expanded TIL cultures were more clonal and less diverse (roughly 6.3% vs 31%).

As regards this clone: Its specificity is not known.

CDR1 and CDR2 from the germline V gene are LNHDA and SQIVND (reference sequence). J lost 4 bases, V lost 0 bases, and 3 bases had no gene match. The CDR3 is 16 amino acids. Time point of the sample: pre-treatment sample, taken before nivolumab and TIL therapy. Pleural nodules or supraclavicular lymph nodes made up most of the excised metastases sampled. This was the immunoSEQ v3 assay. Each library reached some 2 million read pairs, or about 4.5-6.5 million at deep level. TCRdb keeps only in-frame clones here, not all; method: immunoSEQ multiplex PCR. The table has approximately 12,000 clones, less than 75% seen once.

Material: tumor tissue, obtained at baseline. The receptor's source is a person aged 25-85 years with non-small cell lung cancer. The genes are TRBV19 and TRBJ2-1; 10 bases are a match to TRBD2. The CDR3 sequence: CASSIDLAGGYNEQFF. CDR3 sequence (DNA): TGTGCCAGTAGTATAGATTTAGCGGGAGGTTACAATGAGCAGTTCTTC.